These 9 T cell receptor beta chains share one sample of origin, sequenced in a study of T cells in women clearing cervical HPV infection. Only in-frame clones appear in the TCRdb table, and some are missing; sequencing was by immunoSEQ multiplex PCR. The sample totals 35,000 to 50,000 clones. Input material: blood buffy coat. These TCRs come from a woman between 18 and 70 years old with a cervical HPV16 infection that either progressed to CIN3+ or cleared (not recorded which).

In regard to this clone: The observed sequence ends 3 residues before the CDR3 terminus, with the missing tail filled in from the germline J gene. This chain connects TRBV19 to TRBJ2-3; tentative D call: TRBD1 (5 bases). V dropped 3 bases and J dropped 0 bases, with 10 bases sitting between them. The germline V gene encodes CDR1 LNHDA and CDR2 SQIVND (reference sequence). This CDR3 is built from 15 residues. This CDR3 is CASSMDILSTDTQYF. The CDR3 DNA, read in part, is TGTGCCAGTAGTATGGACATTCTTAGCACAGATACG.

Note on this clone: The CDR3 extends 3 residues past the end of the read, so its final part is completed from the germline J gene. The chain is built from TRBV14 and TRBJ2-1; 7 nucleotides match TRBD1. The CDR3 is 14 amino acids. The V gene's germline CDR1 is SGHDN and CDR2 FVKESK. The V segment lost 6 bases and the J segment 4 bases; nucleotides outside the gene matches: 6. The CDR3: CASRAGTDYNEQFF. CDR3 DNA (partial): TGTGCCAGCAGAGCCGGGACAGATTACAATGAG.

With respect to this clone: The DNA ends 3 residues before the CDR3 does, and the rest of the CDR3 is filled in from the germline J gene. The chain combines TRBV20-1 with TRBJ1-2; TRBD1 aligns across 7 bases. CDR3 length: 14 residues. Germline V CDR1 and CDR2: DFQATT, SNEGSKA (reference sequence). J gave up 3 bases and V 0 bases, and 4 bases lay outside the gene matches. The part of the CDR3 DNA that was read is TGCAGTGCTAGAGAGGCCGGGACAGACTATGGC. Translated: CSAREAGTDYG. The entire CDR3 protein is CSAREAGTDYGYTF.

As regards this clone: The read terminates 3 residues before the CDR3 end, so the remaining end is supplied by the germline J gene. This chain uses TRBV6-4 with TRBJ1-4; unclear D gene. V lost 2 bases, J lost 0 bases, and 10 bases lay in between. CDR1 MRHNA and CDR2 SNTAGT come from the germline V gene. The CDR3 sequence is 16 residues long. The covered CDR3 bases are TGTGCCAGCAGTGACCCGCGAGGGTCAACTAATGAAAAA. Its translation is CASSDPRGSTNEK. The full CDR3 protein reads CASSDPRGSTNEKLFF.

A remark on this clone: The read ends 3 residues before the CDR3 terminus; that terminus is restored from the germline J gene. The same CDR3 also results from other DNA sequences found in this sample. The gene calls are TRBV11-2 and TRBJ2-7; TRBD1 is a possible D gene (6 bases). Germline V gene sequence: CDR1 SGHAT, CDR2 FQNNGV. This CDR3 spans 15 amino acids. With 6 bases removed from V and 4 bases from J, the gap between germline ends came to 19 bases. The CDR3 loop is CASSIPGQGAYEQYF. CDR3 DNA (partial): TGTGCCAGCAGTATTCCGGGACAAGGGGCTTACGAG.

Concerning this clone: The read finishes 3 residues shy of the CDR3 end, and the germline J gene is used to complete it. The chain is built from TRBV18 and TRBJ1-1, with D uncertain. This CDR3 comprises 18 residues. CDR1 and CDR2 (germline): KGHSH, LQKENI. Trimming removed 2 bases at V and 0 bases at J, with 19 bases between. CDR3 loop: CASSPRNAPGPMNTEAFF. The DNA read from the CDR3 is TGTGCCAGCTCACCAAGGAATGCCCCTGGGCCCATGAACACTGAA.

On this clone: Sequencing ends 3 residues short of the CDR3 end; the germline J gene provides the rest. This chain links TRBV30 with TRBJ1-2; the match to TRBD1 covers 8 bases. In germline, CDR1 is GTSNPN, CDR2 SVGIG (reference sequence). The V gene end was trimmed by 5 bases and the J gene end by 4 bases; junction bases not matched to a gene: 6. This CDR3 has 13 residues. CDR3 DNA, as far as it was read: TGTGCCTGGGGTCGGACAGGGTTCTATGGC. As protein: CAWGRTGFYG. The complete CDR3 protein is CAWGRTGFYGYTF.

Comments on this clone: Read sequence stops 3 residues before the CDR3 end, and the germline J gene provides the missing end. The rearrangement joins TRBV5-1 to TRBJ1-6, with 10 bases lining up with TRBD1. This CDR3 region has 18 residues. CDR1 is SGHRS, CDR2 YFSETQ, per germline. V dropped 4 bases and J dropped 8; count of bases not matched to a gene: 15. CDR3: CASSRGQGPGGQYSPLHF. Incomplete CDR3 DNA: TGCGCCAGCAGCCGGGGACAGGGGCCCGGGGGTCAGTATTCACCC.

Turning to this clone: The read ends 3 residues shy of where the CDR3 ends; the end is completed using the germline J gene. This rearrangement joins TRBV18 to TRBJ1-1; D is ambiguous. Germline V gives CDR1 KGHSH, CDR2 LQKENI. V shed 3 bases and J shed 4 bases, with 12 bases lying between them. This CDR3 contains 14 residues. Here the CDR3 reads CASSPMNRFTEAFF. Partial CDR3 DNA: TGTGCCAGCTCACCGATGAACCGGTTCACTGAA.